This T cell receptor (beta chain) originates from a study of cytomegalovirus exposure and HLA in healthy donors. The overall study: It was reported in a later analysis that the 120 validation repertoires used the same platform as the roughly 640 first-cohort repertoires.

In regard to this clone: The antigen is not known.

This CDR3 has 14 residues. Germline CDR1 is SQVTM and CDR2 is ANQGSEA. V lost 1 base and J lost 0, with 8 bases in between. Findings and limits, study-wide: Specific recognition of CMV antigens was confirmed in vitro for a few chains (all CMV-associated). One later analysis, an examination of the 90 to 150 validation repertoires, found that first-cohort TCR clusters tended to co-occur in them. Cytomegalovirus association was assigned to approximately 180 TCR beta chains.

TCRdb's copy holds only in-frame clones and misses some; the assay was immunoSEQ multiplex PCR. The sample has 150,000 to 200,000 clones, around 84% seen once. This TCR came from a man aged 18 to 30 in good health and CMV-seropositive. The chain employs TRBV29-1 and TRBJ2-3, with D possibly being TRBD2 (6 bases). The sequenced sample was PBMCs. The CDR3 coding sequence is TGCAGCGTTGAAGGCGGGGCTAGCACAGATACGCAGTATTTT. Amino acid sequence: CSVEGGASTDTQYF.